This entry concerns a single TCR beta chain. What it recognizes is unknown. CDR1 SQVTM and CDR2 ANQGSEA come from the germline V gene. CDR3 size: 13 residues. The data belong to a study of CXCR3-negative and CXCR3-positive naive CD8 T cells. General study results and limits: Similarly elevated diversity marked both naive subsets, with memory CD8+ cells showing far lower diversity. With CXCR3 expression partially decreased after cryopreservation, most assays relied on fresh PBMCs. Naive CXCR3-positive cells had TRB CDR3s more hydrophobic than those of CXCR3-negative naive cells.

Each TRB cDNA library was prepared by 5' RACE (with UMI labels). TCRdb reprocessed the 5' RACE reads; each CDR3 protein has one entry and no DNA is given. The specimen's table records about 39,000 distinct CDR3 sequences. This TCR was sampled from a human donor in good health. Some clones in this sample may be carry-over from other donors' samples. J is TRBJ2-5 and V is TRBV29-1; TCRdb designates TRBD1, a call that cannot be tested without DNA. The sample consisted of naive CXCR3- CD8+ T cells from blood. Indicated subset: CD45RO-CCR7+CD27+CD95- naive CD8+ T cells lacking CXCR3 (TNR3-). The CDR3 sequence is CSVQTGGGETQYF.